These 27 T cell receptor beta chains came from one sample sequenced in a study of T cell responses to AZD1222 COVID-19 vaccine. The assay was immunoSEQ multiplex PCR, and TCRdb's table has in-frame clones only and misses some. Altogether 44,000 or so clones are present, 83% being singletons, with the ten largest covering 45% to 60%. The sample was peripheral blood, taken on day 0 of AZD1222 vaccination. The receptors stem from an adult in good health.

V and J are TRBV15 and TRBJ2-1; 10 bases line up with TRBD2. V lost 1 base and J lost 4; bases outside the gene matches: 4. CDR1 LNHNV and CDR2 YYDKDF come from the germline V gene (reference sequence). The CDR3 consists of 16 residues. The chain's CDR3 is CATSRVLAGAYNEQFF. The CDR3 DNA reads TGTGCCACCAGCAGAGTCCTAGCGGGGGCATACAATGAGCAGTTCTTC.

V gene TRBV7-3 combines with J gene TRBJ2-3; the D gene could be TRBD1 or TRBD2 (5 bases each). V was cut by 5 bases and J by 4 bases, with 7 bases left in between. The germline CDR1 and CDR2 sequences are SGHTA and FQGTGA. The CDR3 is made up of 12 amino acids. The CDR3 here is CASSLGADTQYF. The DNA for the CDR3 is TGTGCCAGCAGCCTGGGGGCAGATACGCAGTATTTT.

This chain links TRBV7-8 with TRBJ2-1; D might be TRBD1 (6 bases). Germline values: CDR1 SGHVS, CDR2 FQNEAQ. V lost 8 bases and J lost 6, with 17 bases in between. The CDR3 covers 14 residues. The CDR3 here is CASEPGHPLNEQFF. The CDR3 DNA follows: TGTGCCAGCGAACCGGGACACCCCCTCAATGAGCAGTTCTTC. Full variable domain (rest looked up from reference TRBV7-8 and TRBJ2-1): GAGVSQSPRYKVAKRGQDVALRCDPISGHVSLFWYQQALGQGPEFLTYFQNEAQLDKSGLPSDRFFAERPEGSVSTLKIQRTQQEDSAVYLCASEPGHPLNEQFFGPGTRLTVL.

This chain uses TRBV28 with TRBJ1-3; D remains unclear. In germline, CDR1 is MDHEN, CDR2 SYDVKM. The V end lost 3 bases, the J end lost 2 bases, and 17 bases lay between the germline ends. This CDR3 is built from 17 residues. The CDR3 loop reads CASSFAISEITGNTIYF. CDR3 DNA sequence: TGTGCCAGCAGTTTTGCGATTAGTGAGATTACTGGAAACACCATATATTTT.

The chain carries TRBV19 and TRBJ2-2, with 8 bases aligning to TRBD1. The CDR3 is 15 residues long. J lost 1 base, V lost 4 bases, and 2 bases had no gene match. Germline V CDR1 and CDR2: LNHDA, SQIVND (reference sequence). DNA for the CDR3: TGTGCCAGTAGTACGGACAGGGTGAACACCGGGGAGCTGTTTTTT. Amino acid sequence: CASSTDRVNTGELFF.

This chain uses TRBV5-6 with TRBJ2-2; tentative D call: TRBD1 (5 bases). With 5 bases removed from V and 1 base from J, the gap between germline ends came to 15 bases. The CDR3 runs 16 residues. The germline gives CDR1 SGHDT, CDR2 YYEEEE. CDR3 in amino acids: CASRFYRIGNTGELFF. As DNA, the CDR3 is TGTGCCAGCAGATTCTACAGGATAGGGAACACCGGGGAGCTGTTTTTT.

The V call is TRBV6-5, the J call TRBJ2-3, with a tentative D call TRBD1 (6 bases). The CDR3 covers 14 residues. CDR1 is MNHEY and CDR2 is SVGAGI in the germline V gene. V gave up 0 bases and J gave up 6 bases, with 10 bases separating them. CDR3 amino acids: CASSYSTGVDTQYF. For the CDR3, the DNA is TGTGCCAGCAGTTACTCGACAGGCGTGGATACGCAGTATTTT.

The V and J genes are TRBV30 and TRBJ1-2; 10 bases are a match to TRBD1. Germline values: CDR1 GTSNPN, CDR2 SVGIG (reference sequence). V lost 8 bases, J lost 2 bases, and 11 bases stayed unmatched. The CDR3 sequence is 15 residues long. DNA for the CDR3: TGTGCCCGCCTCCCGGGGGGACAGGGGAACTATGGCTACACCTTC. Translated, it gives CARLPGGQGNYGYTF. Variable domain in full (rest from reference TRBV30 and TRBJ1-2): SQTIHQWPATLVQPVGSPLSLECTVEGTSNPNLYWYRQAAGRGLQLLFYSVGIGQISSEVPQNLSASRPQDRQFILSSKKLLLSDSGFYLCARLPGGQGNYGYTFGSGTRLTVV.

This clone has a single count. V gene TRBV6-6 combines with J gene TRBJ2-1; 12 bases line up with TRBD2. The germline CDR1 and CDR2 sequences are MNHNY and SVGAGI (reference sequence). V lost 5 bases, J lost 2 bases, and 4 bases stayed unmatched. The CDR3 is 16 residues long. The chain's CDR3 is CASSGGLAGPYNEQFF. In DNA, the CDR3 is TGTGCCAGCAGTGGGGGACTAGCGGGCCCCTACAATGAGCAGTTCTTC.

This clone was seen a few times. The J gene is TRBJ2-3, the V gene TRBV7-9, with D possibly being TRBD1 (6 bases). Germline values: CDR1 SEHNR, CDR2 FQNEAQ (reference sequence). V was clipped by 2 bases and J by 9 bases, with 12 bases between them. This CDR3 spans 13 amino acids. CDR3 DNA sequence: TGTGCCAGCAGCTTATCAGGGGACGGCACGCAGTATTTT. Translating it yields CASSLSGDGTQYF.

This sequence joins TRBV6-5 and TRBJ2-2; D is unresolved. The V and J ends lost 0 bases and 8 bases respectively, with 4 bases between them. CDR1 MNHEY and CDR2 SVGAGI come from the germline V gene. The CDR3 consists of 12 residues. CDR3 sequence reads: CASSYSGGELFF. Written as DNA, the CDR3 is TGTGCCAGCAGTTACTCAGGGGGGGAGCTGTTTTTT.

This chain joins TRBV11-3 and TRBJ2-3; the D is unclear. Trimming took 5 bases from V and 2 from J, leaving 14 bases between them. CDR1 and CDR2 (germline): SGHNT, YENEEA. The CDR3 covers 15 residues. Written as DNA, the CDR3 is TGTGCCAGCAGCCCACGGTCCGGGCCCACAGATACGCAGTATTTT. This gives the protein CASSPRSGPTDTQYF.

The chain links TRBV28 to TRBJ1-3, with D possibly matching TRBD1 (6 bases). Germline CDR1 and CDR2: MDHEN and SYDVKM. Trimming took 6 bases from V and 5 from J, leaving 11 bases between them. The CDR3 is 13 amino acids. In nucleotides, the CDR3 is TGTGCCAGCAGCCCCCAGGGGCGAAACACCATATATTTT. This sequence encodes CASSPQGRNTIYF. Drawing the rest from reference TRBV28 and TRBJ1-3, the complete variable domain is DVKVTQSSRYLVKRTGEKVFLECVQDMDHENMFWYRQDPGLGLRLIYFSYDVKMKEKGDIPEGYSVSREKKERFSLILESASTNQTSMYLCASSPQGRNTIYFGEGSWLTVV.

The rearrangement uses TRBV19 and TRBJ2-7; 8 bases line up with TRBD1. The germline gives CDR1 LNHDA, CDR2 SQIVND (reference sequence). V trimming: 4 bases; J trimming: 7 bases; junction bases outside the gene matches: 12. This CDR3 has 15 residues. The CDR3 sequence is CASSTFGTGGYEQYF. The CDR3 bases are TGTGCCAGTAGTACCTTCGGGACAGGCGGATATGAGCAGTACTTC. The variable domain in full, with the rest retrieved from reference TRBV19 and TRBJ2-7, is DGGITQSPKYLFRKEGQNVTLSCEQNLNHDAMYWYRQDPGQGLRLIYYSQIVNDFQKGDIAEGYSVSREKKESFPLTVTSAQKNPTAFYLCASSTFGTGGYEQYFGPGTRLTVT.

This clone appeared a few times. The chain recombines TRBV30 with TRBJ2-7, with TRBD1 as a possible D gene (5 bases). In germline, CDR1 is GTSNPN, CDR2 SVGIG (reference sequence). Trimming removed 2 bases from V and 0 bases from J, with 20 bases in between. The CDR3 runs 17 residues. This chain's CDR3 is CAWSPLIQQVFSYEQYF. In DNA form, the CDR3 reads TGTGCCTGGAGTCCCCTAATTCAACAGGTATTCTCCTACGAGCAGTACTTC.

The chain carries TRBV7-9 and TRBJ2-2; the D gene is possibly TRBD2 (5 bases). The CDR3 is 15 residues long. The V end lost 0 bases, the J end lost 4 bases, and 9 bases lay between the germline ends. Germline CDR1 and CDR2: SEHNR and FQNEAQ (reference sequence). The CDR3 nucleotides are TGTGCCAGCAGCTTAGCTAGCGTTGGCACCGGGGAGCTGTTTTTT. Translation gives CASSLASVGTGELFF.

This clone showed up just once. J is TRBJ2-7 and V is TRBV2; a weak D match, TRBD2 (5 bases). Germline V gene sequence: CDR1 SNHLY, CDR2 FYNNEI. This CDR3 has 14 amino acids. The V and J ends lost 1 base and 2 bases respectively, with 9 bases between them. The CDR3 nucleotides are TGTGCCAGCAGTGAAGGGGGAGCAGCCTACGAGCAGTACTTC. Residues: CASSEGGAAYEQYF.

V usage is TRBV28 and J usage is TRBJ1-1; tentatively, D is TRBD1 (5 bases). CDR3 length: 14 amino acids. From germline, CDR1 is MDHEN and CDR2 SYDVKM. Trimming cost V 4 bases and J 4 bases, with 13 bases left between them. The CDR3 nucleotides are TGTGCCAGCAGTTCCACAGGATTGCCCACTGAAGCTTTCTTT. Translation gives CASSSTGLPTEAFF.

The chain employs TRBV13 and TRBJ1-6; D is undetermined. The germline gives CDR1 PRHDT, CDR2 FYEKMQ (reference sequence). This CDR3 contains 14 residues. Trimming removed 5 bases at V and 10 bases at J, with 15 bases between. The CDR3 reads CASSQWGTTSPLHF. CDR3 DNA sequence: TGTGCCAGCAGCCAGTGGGGTACGACCTCACCCCTCCACTTT.

This rearrangement joins TRBV27 to TRBJ1-5; no reliable D call. Trimming stripped 5 bases from V and 9 bases from J, with 17 bases between. CDR3 size: 14 residues. Per germline, CDR1 MNHEY and CDR2 SMNVEV (reference sequence). The CDR3, as DNA: TGTGCCAGCAGTCCCCGTACGGAGGCAAGGCCCCAGCATTTT. The encoded protein is CASSPRTEARPQHF.

The V call is TRBV12-3 or TRBV12-4, the J call TRBJ1-4; unclear D gene. With 7 bases removed from V and 3 bases from J, the gap between germline ends came to 9 bases. This CDR3 region has 13 residues. The CDR3 DNA follows: TGTGCCAGCATGCTTCCGCCTAATGAAAAACTGTTTTTT. It is translated as CASMLPPNEKLFF.

This sequence joins TRBV27 and TRBJ1-5; D gene unclear. Germline V gives CDR1 MNHEY, CDR2 SMNVEV (reference sequence). The CDR3 length is 14 residues. V lost 6 bases and J lost 1, with 10 bases in between. CDR3 protein: CASSPWGSNQPQHF. The CDR3 nucleotides read TGTGCCAGCAGCCCGTGGGGAAGCAATCAGCCCCAGCATTTT.

The chain links TRBV28 to TRBJ2-6; D is perhaps TRBD2 (6 bases). From germline, CDR1 is MDHEN and CDR2 SYDVKM. Trimming shortened V by 8 bases and J by 1 base, and 12 bases separated the two germline ends. This CDR3 is 15 amino acids long. CDR3 region: CASGGTASGANVLTF. The DNA for the CDR3 is TGTGCCAGCGGCGGGACTGCATCTGGGGCCAACGTCCTGACTTTC.

The chain has TRBV24-1 and TRBJ2-3; 9 nucleotides agree with TRBD2. The J segment lost 1 base and the V segment lost 4 bases, leaving 5 bases of the junction unmatched. Germline V gene sequence: CDR1 KGHDR, CDR2 SFDVKD. CDR3 length equals 16 residues. The CDR3 DNA follows: TGTGCCACCAGTGAACCATTAGCGGGGGGCACAGATACGCAGTATTTT. This translates into CATSEPLAGGTDTQYF.

This chain joins TRBV7-2 and TRBJ2-5; TRBD1 matches at 8 bases. CDR3 length equals 15 residues. Per germline, CDR1 SGHTA and CDR2 FQGNSA. J lost 5 bases, V lost 5 bases, and 10 bases had no gene match. The CDR3 sequence: CASSPKGQGSETQYF. The CDR3 coding sequence is TGTGCCAGCAGCCCGAAAGGACAGGGCTCGGAGACCCAGTACTTC.

The chain employs TRBV30 and TRBJ1-5; TRBD1 aligns across 7 bases. This CDR3 spans 16 amino acids. Germline trimming cut 2 bases from V and 0 bases from J; bases unmatched to any gene: 7. Germline lookup yields CDR1 GTSNPN and CDR2 SVGIG (reference sequence). The CDR3 DNA reads TGTGCCTGGAGTACCCCGGGACAGTTTAGCAATCAGCCCCAGCATTTT. It is translated as CAWSTPGQFSNQPQHF.

V is TRBV6-5 and J is TRBJ1-6; 7 nucleotides match TRBD1. The CDR3 runs to 13 residues. Germline assignment: CDR1 MNHEY and CDR2 SVGAGI. V shed 6 bases, J shed 10 bases, and the junction held 6 bases outside the gene matches. CDR3 in amino acids: CASSRETGSPLHF. In DNA, the CDR3 is TGTGCCAGCAGCCGGGAGACAGGGTCACCCCTCCACTTT.